Listed here are 18 T cell receptor beta chains from one sample, sequenced in a study of memory CD4+ T cells and cytomegalovirus serostatus. Single viable CD3+CD4+CD8-CD45RO+ cells were sorted as the memory CD4+ T cells. Sequencing used immunoSEQ multiplex PCR; TCRdb keeps in-frame clones, though not all of them. The repertoire consists of 46,000 or so clones, with under 80% occurring once and the leading ten covering 0.61%. Specimen: memory CD4+ T cells from blood. The receptors were sampled from an adult in good health and CMV-seronegative.

J is TRBJ2-3 and V is TRBV11-2; perhaps D is TRBD1 or TRBD2 (6 bases each). V was pared by 6 bases and J by 3 bases, with 16 bases between. This CDR3 region has 15 residues. Germline lookup yields CDR1 SGHAT and CDR2 FQNNGV. As DNA, the CDR3 is TGTGCCAGCAGTCGAAGGGGGGTCTCGACAGATACGCAGTATTTT. Translated, it gives CASSRRGVSTDTQYF.

The chain couples TRBV6-5 to TRBJ2-7; TRBD1 agrees at 7 bases. The trim removed 5 bases at V and 4 bases at J, leaving 8 bases unmatched. CDR1 MNHEY and CDR2 SVGAGI come from the germline V gene. This CDR3 has 14 amino acids. DNA for the CDR3: TGTGCCAGCAGTCCACGACAGGGAGATTACGAGCAGTACTTC. As protein: CASSPRQGDYEQYF.

A few counts support this clone. The rearrangement links TRBV10-3 to TRBJ1-3, with D perhaps matching TRBD1 (6 bases). Trimming removed 8 bases from V and 1 base from J, with 18 bases in between. CDR1 is ENHRY, CDR2 SYGVKD, per germline. The CDR3 contains 16 residues. The CDR3 coding sequence is TGTGCCATCCGAAACCCCGAGGGGGGATCTGGAAACACCATATATTTT. Translated: CAIRNPEGGSGNTIYF.

In DNA form, the CDR3 reads TGTGCCAGCAGCTTAGCGGGACAGGCGTATTCACCCCTCCACTTT. This translates into CASSLAGQAYSPLHF. The chain recombines TRBV7-2 with TRBJ1-6; 8 bases agree with TRBD1. Trimming at V came to 0 bases and at J to 8 bases, leaving 3 bases not matched to a gene. Germline loops: CDR1 SGHTA, CDR2 FQGNSA. This CDR3 is 15 amino acids long.

The J gene is TRBJ2-5, the V gene TRBV9, with D possibly being TRBD1 (6 bases). V gave up 0 bases and J gave up 0 bases, with 18 bases separating them. CDR3 length: 18 residues. The germline gives CDR1 SGDLS, CDR2 YYNGEE. The CDR3 sequence is CASSVGSRRGRYQETQYF. For the CDR3, the DNA is TGTGCCAGCAGCGTAGGTTCTCGCAGGGGTCGGTACCAAGAGACCCAGTACTTC.

The rearrangement links TRBV5-6 to TRBJ1-3; D gene uncertain. Germline V CDR1 and CDR2: SGHDT, YYEEEE. The CDR3 loop spans 15 amino acids. With 3 bases removed from V and 0 bases from J, the gap between germline ends came to 10 bases. The CDR3 DNA reads TGTGCCAGCAGCTACGGACTCGCCTCTGGAAACACCATATATTTT. Protein sequence: CASSYGLASGNTIYF.

This clone was recorded a few times. The chain recombines TRBV19 with TRBJ1-4; the match to TRBD1 covers 9 bases. V lost 4 bases to trimming and J lost 0 bases; unmatched junction nucleotides: 12. Germline V gene sequence: CDR1 LNHDA, CDR2 SQIVND (reference sequence). The CDR3 is made up of 19 amino acids. The CDR3 DNA reads as TGTGCCAGTAGTACCGCCCGGGACAGGGCATTATCAACTAATGAAAAACTGTTTTTT. It encodes CASSTARDRALSTNEKLFF.

This chain joins TRBV25-1 and TRBJ2-4; 8 bases map to TRBD1. Germline V gene sequence: CDR1 MGHDK, CDR2 SYGVNS. Trimming took 1 base from V and 8 from J; bases not matched to a gene: 10. There are 16 residues in the CDR3. DNA for the CDR3: TGTGCCAGCAGTGAATGGGGGACAGGTGCCGGAGACATTCAGTACTTC. Residues: CASSEWGTGAGDIQYF.

J is TRBJ1-4 and V is TRBV11-1, with 9 nucleotides matching TRBD1. J lost 8 bases, V lost 5 bases, and 9 bases had no gene match. This CDR3 comprises 15 residues. Germline-derived CDR1 and CDR2 are SGHAT and FQDESV (reference sequence). CDR3: CASSARPGQGEKLFF. In DNA form, the CDR3 reads TGTGCCAGCAGCGCTAGACCCGGACAGGGGGAAAAACTGTTTTTT.

This clone was found once. A much larger clonotype is one base distant, so this may be a read error. Different DNA sequences within this sample yield the same CDR3. V usage is TRBV20-1 and J usage is TRBJ1-1; D uncertain. Germline CDR1 and CDR2: DFQATT and SNEGSKA (reference sequence). This CDR3 is built from 11 residues. Deletions cut 1 base from V and 4 bases from J, with 4 bases between. CDR3 DNA: TGCAGTGCTAGAGGGAGCACTGAAGCTTTCTTT. Residues: CSARGSTEAFF.

This clone was detected only a few times. The V gene is TRBV4-2, the J gene TRBJ1-2; D call uncertain. Germline V gene data show CDR1 as LGHNA and CDR2 as YNFKEQ. V was pared by 1 base and J by 2 bases, with 11 bases between. CDR3 size: 15 residues. CDR3 DNA sequence: TGTGCCAGCAGCCAAGGGCTAGGGCAGAACTATGGCTACACCTTC. Encoded protein: CASSQGLGQNYGYTF.

The chain carries TRBV7-2 and TRBJ2-7, with D possibly being TRBD2 (5 bases). Germline loops: CDR1 SGHTA, CDR2 FQGNSA. Trimming took off 1 base at V and 4 bases at J, with 11 bases between the two ends. The CDR3 extends over 14 amino acids. The CDR3 DNA is TGTGCCAGCAGCTTAGGGACTTTACTATACGAGCAGTACTTC. It codes for CASSLGTLLYEQYF.

V usage is TRBV5-1 and J usage is TRBJ1-1; 10 bases agree with TRBD1. With V trimmed by 6 bases and J by 2 bases, 10 bases remained unmatched. Germline CDR1 and CDR2: SGHRS and YFSETQ. CDR3 size: 16 residues. The CDR3 nucleotides are TGCGCCAGCAATCCATCGGGACAGGGGAGAAACACTGAAGCTTTCTTT. Amino acid sequence: CASNPSGQGRNTEAFF.

A note on this clone: The same CDR3 can be traced to other DNA sequences in this sample. This chain links TRBV6-5 with TRBJ1-5; D uncertain. Germline V CDR1 and CDR2: MNHEY, SVGAGI. With 6 bases removed from V and 0 bases from J, the gap between germline ends came to 12 bases. This CDR3 has 15 amino acids. The CDR3 DNA sequence: TGTGCCAGCAGGATTCGGGAATATAGCAATCAGCCCCAGCATTTT. Amino acids: CASRIREYSNQPQHF.

This clone was detected only a few times. The genes are TRBV2 and TRBJ1-5; D gene uncertain. This CDR3 spans 12 amino acids. V lost 5 bases, J lost 7 bases, and 9 bases lay in between. Germline CDR1 reads SNHLY; CDR2 reads FYNNEI. CDR3 DNA sequence: TGTGCCAGCAGTTATGAAGGGCAGCCCCAGCATTTT. Protein sequence: CASSYEGQPQHF.

The V call is TRBV7-8, the J call TRBJ1-6; D remains ambiguous. CDR1 SGHVS and CDR2 FQNEAQ come from the germline V gene. The CDR3 has 15 residues. V lost 8 bases, J lost 0 bases, and 11 bases lay in between. CDR3: CASGSGSSYNSPLHF. The DNA of the CDR3 is TGTGCCAGCGGTTCGGGGAGCTCCTATAATTCACCCCTCCACTTT.

The chain links TRBV7-2 to TRBJ1-2, with 7 bases fitting TRBD1. The CDR3 consists of 12 residues. Trimming took 5 bases from V and 8 from J; bases not matched to a gene: 5. Germline lookup yields CDR1 SGHTA and CDR2 FQGNSA. CDR3 sequence (DNA): TGTGCCAGCAGCCCAAGGACAGGAGGCTACACCTTC. It is translated as CASSPRTGGYTF. Using reference TRBV7-2 and TRBJ1-2 for the parts outside the CDR3, the full variable domain is GAGVSQSPSNKVTEKGKDVELRCDPISGHTALYWYRQSLGQGLEFLIYFQGNSAPDKSGLPSDRFSAERTGGSVSTLTIQRTQQEDSAVYLCASSPRTGGYTFGSGTRLTVV.

The rearrangement uses TRBV5-1 and TRBJ1-2; 7 nucleotides align to TRBD1. V was pared by 2 bases and J by 13 bases, with 8 bases of the junction left unmatched. Per the germline V gene, CDR1 is SGHRS and CDR2 is YFSETQ. This CDR3 contains 12 residues. Here the CDR3 DNA reads TGCGCCAGCAGCTTCGACAGGGCGAGCTGCACCTTC. Its protein is CASSFDRASCTF.